This T cell receptor (beta chain) was sequenced in a study of blood T cell repertoires in COVID-19 (TCRdb year 2020). Study-wide context: Collaborator samples came from the United States, Italy and Spain and covered acute and convalescent phases of COVID-19. Subjects who had been exposed to COVID-19, were actively infected with it, or had recovered from it provided the deeply sampled blood TCRbeta repertoires that made up the dataset. Where available, HLA class I and class II types were taken from metadata supplied by the sample provider and were not determined by assay-based typing. The material from the prospective study consisted of cDNA or gDNA derived from T cells, B-cell-depleted T cells, or PBMCs. A freely available public database, intended as a resource for researchers studying the immune response to SARS-CoV-2, is where the repertoires were released. A de-identified subject ID, COVID-19 status, age in years and sex were almost always included in the sample metadata. Samples came from the ongoing ImmuneRACE study (first 160 participants) plus 1,254 subjects from 6 global collaborators.

The germline V gene (reference sequence) specifies LNHDA as CDR1 and SQIVND as CDR2. The CDR3 spans 14 residues, from the cysteine through the phenylalanine. Left in the record is the CDR3 DNA by itself, 42 bases read in frame from the first base. At the junction V is shortened by 6 bases and J by 0 bases; bases outside the gene matches: 4. On this clone: The target of this receptor is not known. No base-level quality is on record; no much larger clone is a single base apart.

The research as a whole found: How much clinical and demographic metadata was included differed by source and by participant, and the metadata was provided uncurated.

TCRbeta CDR3 regions were amplified from genomic DNA using the immunoSEQ Assay, a bias-controlled multiplex PCR. The paper's data handling went like this. The number of nucleated cells in each sample was estimated from the amplification of reference gene primers within the assay. To quantify the absolute abundance of each unique TCRbeta CDR3 rearrangement, sequence reads were collapsed and filtered. For each sample, productive Simpson clonality was calculated as the square root of Simpson's diversity index over productive rearrangements. TCRdb retrieved this table from immuneACCESS and kept in-frame rearrangements only. Not all clones are present; in checked studies, unresolved V genes account for under half, and no reason is known for the remainder. Clone size and V and J calls were adopted from that table, with D and trimming inferred from the DNA. The sample table shows 410,000 or so clones, and 86% are seen once. The ten largest clones represent around 1.4% of the sample.

The collaborating institutions used their own protocols to collect whole blood in K2EDTA tubes. For TCRbeta analysis, collaborator samples were shipped as frozen whole blood, as isolated PBMCs, or as DNA extracted from either sample type. The TCR sequence derives from a woman under 40 with active or convalescent COVID-19. Rearrangement joined TRBV19 to TRBJ2-5; TRBD1 fits 7 bases in the junction. Material for sequencing was peripheral blood. The CDR3 region has the sequence CASSPTGYQETQYF. The DNA sequence follows: TGTGCCAGTAGCCCGACAGGGTACCAAGAGACCCAGTACTTC.